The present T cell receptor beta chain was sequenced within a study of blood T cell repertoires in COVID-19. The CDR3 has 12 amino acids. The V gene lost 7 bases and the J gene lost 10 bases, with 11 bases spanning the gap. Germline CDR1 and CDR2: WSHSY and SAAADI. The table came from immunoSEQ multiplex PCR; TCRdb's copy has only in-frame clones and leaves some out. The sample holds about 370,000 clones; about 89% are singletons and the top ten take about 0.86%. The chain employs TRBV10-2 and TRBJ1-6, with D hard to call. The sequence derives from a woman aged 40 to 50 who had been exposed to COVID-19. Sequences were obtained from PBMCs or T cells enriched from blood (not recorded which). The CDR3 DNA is TGCGCCAGCACGCCCGGTAACTCACCCCTCCACTTT. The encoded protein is CASTPGNSPLHF.